This TCR beta chain appears in the sequencing data of a study of radiation and T cells in renal cell carcinoma. Time point denoted: blood 2 weeks post-SBRT. Described treatment: 15 Gy SBRT to primary tumor, nephrectomy 4 weeks later. This table comes from immunoSEQ multiplex PCR, and its TCRdb copy is limited to in-frame clones, with some not included. The sample holds 25,000 to 30,000 clones; 81% are singletons and the top ten take roughly 31%. Trimming removed 1 base at V and 7 bases at J, with 8 bases between. In germline, CDR1 is SGHTA, CDR2 FQGNSA. The CDR3 spans 13 residues. J is TRBJ2-1 and V is TRBV7-2, with no clear D. The TCR sequence derives from a man in his 60s with renal cell carcinoma. Material: blood, obtained from a patient whose treatment included radiotherapy and nephrectomy. The CDR3 spells CASSLGYGNEQFF. The DNA of the CDR3 is TGTGCCAGCAGCTTAGGGTACGGGAATGAGCAGTTCTTC.